This entry describes one T cell receptor beta chain. Its antigen remains unidentified. The data were obtained in a study of blood T cells in healthy people across ages. The study recruited healthy Caucasian donors from Russia who were aged roughly 6 to 90. Regarding the study as a whole: PBMCs were not sorted, which prevented a conclusive comparison of naive versus antigen-experienced cells. Naive T cell percentage showed a strong correlation with TCR beta diversity.

The authors ran a second PCR of 7 to 11 cycles using a sample-barcoded 5' primer and a J-beta primer mix. TCRdb used MiXCR to reprocess the 5' RACE reads, holding one entry per CDR3 protein. The sample contains more than 1,400,000 distinct CDR3 sequences, roughly 45% of which appear only once. The junction had 18 bases not matched to a gene; V was cut back by 5 bases and J by 5 bases. This CDR3 has 18 amino acids. Germline V gene data show CDR1 as MNHEY and CDR2 as SMNVEV (reference sequence). This TCR came from a woman aged 18 to 35 in good health. The specimen sequenced was blood. The chain couples TRBV27 to TRBJ2-1; 7 positions agree with TRBD1. The CDR3 nucleotides read TGTGCCAGCAGTACCGAACTCGGCCGGGACAGAACCCACAATGAGCAGTTCTTC. Amino acid sequence: CASSTELGRDRTHNEQFF.